This T cell receptor beta chain appears in the sequencing data of a study of blood T cell repertoires in COVID-19. The assay was immunoSEQ multiplex PCR, and TCRdb's table has in-frame clones only and misses some. This repertoire shows about 180,000 clones, roughly 87% found once; its top ten account for about 1.6%. Trimming stripped 8 bases from V and 7 bases from J, with 12 bases between. The CDR3 totals 11 residues. Per germline, CDR1 DFQATT and CDR2 SNEGSKA (reference sequence). This chain joins TRBV20-1 and TRBJ2-1; D is possibly TRBD2 (5 bases). This clonotype originated in a woman between 50 and 59 years old with acute or convalescent COVID-19. What was sequenced was peripheral blood. The CDR3 DNA sequence: TGCAGTAATTTGTGGGAGAATGAGCAGTTCTTC. It codes for CSNLWENEQFF.